A single sample is the source of the 31 T cell receptor beta chains below, sequenced in a study of T-cell reconstitution after alpha-beta-depleted transplantation in children. Unique molecular identifiers were incorporated into the prepared TCRbeta library. MiXCR was run by TCRdb on the PCR reads, yielding one entry per CDR3 protein. Of approximately 420,000 distinct CDR3 sequences in the sample, approximately 10% were seen once. The sample in question was PBMCs from the stem cell graft donor, obtained from the stem cell graft. These receptors all stem from a human donor who donated a stem cell graft to a child with acute myeloid leukemia.

The chain joins TRBV6-1 to TRBJ2-7, with D unclear. The length of the CDR3 is 15 residues. The germline V gene has CDR1 MNHNS and CDR2 SASEGT. The V and J ends lost 3 bases and 3 bases respectively, with 15 bases between them. The DNA for the CDR3 is TGTGCCAGCAGTGAGGTGATAGCAGCTATCTACGAGCAGTACTTC. It codes for CASSEVIAAIYEQYF.

This chain connects TRBV20-1 to TRBJ2-5; 10 bases line up with TRBD2. Germline loops: CDR1 DFQATT, CDR2 SNEGSKA (reference sequence). The CDR3 totals 16 residues. V lost 3 bases, J lost 2 bases, and 9 bases stayed unmatched. DNA for the CDR3: TGCAGTGCTAGTAGAAGTAGCGGGAGGACTCAAGAGACCCAGTACTTC. It yields the protein CSASRSSGRTQETQYF.

This clonotype has at least ten counts. J is TRBJ2-1 and V is TRBV7-2; no definite D call. The CDR3 covers 12 residues. The V gene's germline CDR1 is SGHTA and CDR2 FQGNSA. Deletions cut 1 base from V and 9 bases from J, with 7 bases between. This chain's CDR3 is CASSLVPGEQFF. The CDR3 nucleotides read TGTGCCAGCAGCTTAGTCCCGGGTGAGCAGTTCTTC.

This clonotype was counted once. A junction boundary mismatches the germline segment, possibly from a read error. The chain employs TRBV20-1 and TRBJ1-1, with D perhaps TRBD1 (5 bases). The CDR3 has 14 residues. In germline, CDR1 is DFQATT, CDR2 SNEGSKA (reference sequence). The CDR3 spells CSATTPGPNTEAFF. In DNA form, the CDR3 reads TGCAGTGCTACCACACCGGGACCAAACACTGAAGCTTTCTTC.

This clonotype has ten or more counts. The chain is built from TRBV20-1 and TRBJ1-6, with D perhaps TRBD1 (5 bases). The V gene's germline CDR1 is DFQATT and CDR2 SNEGSKA (reference sequence). The CDR3 loop spans 14 amino acids. With 3 bases removed from V and 9 bases from J, the gap between germline ends came to 15 bases. This CDR3 reads CSAREGPQGSPLHF. DNA for the CDR3: TGCAGTGCTAGGGAGGGACCCCAGGGTTCACCCCTCCACTTT.

The rearrangement links TRBV6-2 or TRBV6-3 to TRBJ2-7; 8 positions match TRBD1. Germline-derived CDR1 and CDR2 are MNHEY and SVGEGT. The CDR3 covers 16 residues. V lost 6 bases to trimming and J lost 4 bases; unmatched junction nucleotides: 14. The CDR3 here is CASSPLPGQGAYEQYF. The CDR3 DNA follows: TGTGCCAGCAGCCCCCTTCCTGGGCAGGGGGCTTACGAGCAGTACTTC.

The table lists this clonotype with many counts. The V call is TRBV7-2, the J call TRBJ2-1; 10 nucleotides line up with TRBD2. CDR3 size: 12 residues. Germline V CDR1 and CDR2: SGHTA, FQGNSA. With V trimmed by 5 bases and J by 14 bases, 6 bases remained unmatched. CDR3 coding DNA: TGTGCCAGCAGCGGTACCGGGACTAGCGAGTTCTTC. Protein product: CASSGTGTSEFF.

Many counts were recorded for this clonotype. This sequence joins TRBV6-5 and TRBJ2-3; D is perhaps TRBD2 (7 bases). V was cut by 1 base and J by 2 bases, with 13 bases left in between. CDR1 and CDR2 (germline): MNHEY, SVGAGI. This CDR3 spans 16 amino acids. CDR3 residues: CASSYWGGRVTDTQYF. The DNA of the CDR3 is TGTGCCAGCAGTTACTGGGGGGGGCGCGTCACAGATACGCAGTATTTT.

This clonotype has more than one count but fewer than ten. The V and J genes are TRBV7-2 and TRBJ2-7, with D uncertain. Trimming took off 4 bases at V and 4 bases at J, with 11 bases between the two ends. The CDR3 consists of 13 residues. Per germline, CDR1 SGHTA and CDR2 FQGNSA. The CDR3: CASSYFDGYEQYV. In nucleotides, the CDR3 is TGTGCCAGCAGCTACTTCGACGGATACGAGCAGTACGTC.

This clonotype has a handful of counts. The V gene is TRBV12-3 or TRBV12-4, the J gene TRBJ2-1, with D perhaps matching TRBD1 (5 bases). The germline V and J ends were trimmed by 2 bases and 9 bases, with 11 bases remaining between them. The CDR3 is 13 amino acids. This chain's CDR3 is CASSLYRTGEQFF. In DNA, the CDR3 is TGTGCCAGCAGTTTATACAGGACGGGTGAGCAGTTCTTC.

Only a few counts were recorded for this clonotype. The junction shows a germline mismatch at one end, possibly a read error. The chain joins TRBV7-7 to TRBJ2-3; D might be TRBD2 (6 bases). Germline CDR1 is SSHAT and CDR2 is FNYEAQ (reference sequence). This CDR3 is 15 amino acids long. In DNA form, the CDR3 reads TGTGCTAGCAGCTTAGGGTTAGCGGTGGAGGATACGCAGTATTTT. Its protein product is CASSLGLAVEDTQYF.

This chain connects TRBV19 to TRBJ2-2, with 10 bases that match TRBD2. V gave up 6 bases and J gave up 2 bases; unmatched junction bases: 6. Germline V CDR1 and CDR2: LNHDA, SQIVND (reference sequence). This CDR3 spans 16 amino acids. The CDR3 nucleotides are TGTGCCAGTAGGAGGCTAGCGGGGGCCAACACCGGGGAGCTGTTTTTT. This gives the protein CASRRLAGANTGELFF.

The V gene is TRBV20-1, the J gene TRBJ1-5, with D tentatively TRBD1 (6 bases). Per germline, CDR1 DFQATT and CDR2 SNEGSKA (reference sequence). V shed 5 bases and J shed 1 base, with 18 bases lying between them. The CDR3 totals 16 residues. CDR3 protein: CSAGRGAGLSNQPQHF. The CDR3 DNA is TGCAGTGCTGGTCGGGGGGCCGGTTTGAGCAATCAGCCCCAGCATTTT.

This clonotype has more than one count but fewer than ten. CDR3 sequence reads: CASRRGGLALETQYF. The CDR3 DNA sequence: TGTGCCAGCAGGCGGGGGGGACTAGCGTTGGAGACCCAGTACTTC. The chain is built from TRBV5-6 and TRBJ2-5; 10 nucleotides match TRBD2. V dropped 5 bases and J dropped 5; count of bases not matched to a gene: 9. Germline lookup yields CDR1 SGHDT and CDR2 YYEEEE. The CDR3 is 15 amino acids.

This clonotype was observed many times. The rearrangement uses TRBV25-1 and TRBJ2-3; D is perhaps TRBD1 or TRBD2 (5 bases each). The germline CDR1 and CDR2 sequences are MGHDK and SYGVNS. V dropped 4 bases and J dropped 7 bases, with 18 bases sitting between them. The CDR3 loop spans 15 amino acids. The CDR3 loop is CASSGVSGPNHTQYF. The CDR3 DNA reads as TGTGCCAGCAGTGGGGTCTCGGGGCCCAATCATACGCAGTATTTT.

This clonotype came up many times. V usage is TRBV7-8 and J usage is TRBJ2-1, with D tentatively TRBD2 (5 bases). This CDR3 is 13 amino acids long. Per germline, CDR1 SGHVS and CDR2 FQNEAQ. The V and J ends lost 5 bases and 8 bases respectively, with 13 bases between them. CDR3 sequence reads: CASSDYVRDEQFF. In nucleotides, the CDR3 is TGTGCCAGCAGCGATTATGTGCGGGATGAGCAGTTCTTC.

In this sample, this clonotype turned up a few times. The chain employs TRBV12-3 or TRBV12-4 and TRBJ1-2, with TRBD1 identical over 9 bases. Unmatched junction bases numbered 9, after V lost 6 bases and J lost 4 bases. The CDR3 sequence is 15 residues long. The CDR3 nucleotides are TGTGCCAGCAGGCCGCGACAGGGGGAGGGCTATGGCTACACCTTC. Translating gives CASRPRQGEGYGYTF.

This clonotype was observed at least ten times. The V gene is TRBV20-1, the J gene TRBJ2-7, with a weak D call TRBD1 (5 bases). Germline loops: CDR1 DFQATT, CDR2 SNEGSKA (reference sequence). The ends were cut back, 6 bases at V and 0 bases at J, with 12 bases in the middle. This CDR3 contains 13 residues. The CDR3 DNA reads TGCAGTGCGCCAACAGGAAGCTCCTACGAGCAGTACTTC. Translated, it gives CSAPTGSSYEQYF.

V and J are TRBV18 and TRBJ1-3; the D is unclear. CDR3 length: 12 residues. The germline V gene has CDR1 KGHSH and CDR2 LQKENI. V was shortened by 3 bases and J by 6 bases, with 6 bases between the two germline ends. CDR3 nucleotide sequence: TGTGCCAGCTCACCGGGCGAAAACACCATATATTTT. It translates to CASSPGENTIYF.

The gene calls are TRBV20-1 and TRBJ2-2; D perhaps matches TRBD1 (5 bases). Germline assignment: CDR1 DFQATT and CDR2 SNEGSKA (reference sequence). Trimming took 4 bases from V and 3 from J, leaving 9 bases between them. The CDR3 totals 13 residues. The CDR3 DNA sequence: TGCAGTGCTATCAGGGCACACACCGGGGAGCTGTTTTTT. Protein product: CSAIRAHTGELFF.

V and J are TRBV20-1 and TRBJ1-4, with 7 bases identical to TRBD1. Germline trimming cut 6 bases from V and 3 bases from J; bases unmatched to any gene: 13. CDR1 is DFQATT, CDR2 SNEGSKA, per germline (reference sequence). CDR3 size: 16 residues. The DNA of the CDR3 is TGCAGTGCCCCGGGGGGCCTACAGGGGTCTAATGAAAAACTGTTTTTT. Residues: CSAPGGLQGSNEKLFF.

The genes are TRBV7-2 and TRBJ2-7; 9 bases align to TRBD1. Trimming cost V 3 bases and J 6 bases; bases outside gene matches: 6. The CDR3 runs 14 residues. Germline V CDR1 and CDR2: SGHTA, FQGNSA. Written as DNA, the CDR3 is TGTGCCAGCAGCTTTTCACAGGGGGCTATCGAGCAGTACTTC. It is translated as CASSFSQGAIEQYF.

The J gene is TRBJ2-1, the V gene TRBV27; no clear D. V dropped 0 bases and J dropped 6 bases, with 12 bases sitting between them. CDR3 length: 15 amino acids. Germline V gene lookup returns CDR1 MNHEY and CDR2 SMNVEV (reference sequence). The DNA for the CDR3 is TGTGCCAGCAGTTTATCGGGCACAGTCCCCAATGAGCAGTTCTTC. Residues: CASSLSGTVPNEQFF.

In this sample, this clonotype turned up many times. CDR3 protein: CASSLGSGSYEQYV. For the CDR3, the DNA is TGTGCCAGCAGCTTGGGGAGCGGGTCCTACGAGCAGTACGTC. The J gene is TRBJ2-7, the V gene TRBV5-5; D may be TRBD2 (6 bases). From germline, CDR1 is SGHKS and CDR2 YYEKEE (reference sequence). The CDR3 consists of 14 residues. Trimming cost V 0 bases and J 1 base, with 8 bases left between them.

This chain connects TRBV29-1 to TRBJ2-1; 10 positions agree with TRBD1. Trimming at V came to 6 bases and at J to 0 bases, leaving 5 bases not matched to a gene. Germline lookup yields CDR1 SQVTM and CDR2 ANQGSEA. The CDR3 runs 15 residues. CDR3: CSVGTGVSSYNEQFF. The CDR3 nucleotides read TGCAGCGTAGGGACAGGGGTTAGCTCCTACAATGAGCAGTTCTTC.

This chain uses TRBV2 with TRBJ2-7; 7 bases fit TRBD1. The CDR3 runs to 15 residues. J gave up 4 bases and V 2 bases, and 8 bases lay outside the gene matches. Germline V gene lookup returns CDR1 SNHLY and CDR2 FYNNEI. DNA for the CDR3: TGTGCCAGCAGTGAACTGGGCAGGGGGAATTACGAGCAGTACTTC. Translating gives CASSELGRGNYEQYF.

This chain joins TRBV5-1 and TRBJ1-6; D remains unclear. Per germline, CDR1 SGHRS and CDR2 YFSETQ. The CDR3 has 13 residues. Trimming took 4 bases from V and 7 from J, leaving 9 bases between them. Here the CDR3 DNA reads TGCGCCAGCAGCCCCGGACCAAATTCACCCCTCCACTTT. Residues: CASSPGPNSPLHF.

This clonotype was found a few times. The chain has TRBV7-8 and TRBJ1-5; no clear D gene. Germline CDR1 and CDR2: SGHVS and FQNEAQ. V was trimmed by 1 base and J by 6 bases, leaving 7 bases between them. The CDR3 has 13 residues. The CDR3 nucleotides read TGTGCCAGCAGCTTAGGGGTGCGTCAGCCCCAGCATTTT. Translating gives CASSLGVRQPQHF.

In its sample, this clonotype was seen a few times. J is TRBJ1-4 and V is TRBV18, with D hard to call. The CDR3 runs 15 residues. Per the germline V gene, CDR1 is KGHSH and CDR2 is LQKENI. Trimming pared 3 bases from V and 8 bases from J, leaving 16 bases between. The chain's CDR3 is CASSPSNMRWEKLFF. The CDR3 region has the DNA TGTGCCAGCTCACCCTCAAACATGAGGTGGGAAAAACTGTTTTTT.

This clonotype was seen at least ten times. The chain has TRBV4-1 and TRBJ2-3; D may be TRBD1 (6 bases). V was cut by 2 bases and J by 4 bases, with 13 bases left in between. Germline loops: CDR1 MGHRA, CDR2 YSYEKL. The CDR3 sequence is 15 residues long. CDR3 bases: TGCGCCAGCAGCCAACGGGCAGGGGTTCCAGATACGCAGTATTTT. It specifies CASSQRAGVPDTQYF.

A few counts support this clonotype. This chain links TRBV6-1 with TRBJ2-7, with TRBD1 matching 7 bases. The CDR3 has 13 residues. CDR1 is MNHNS and CDR2 is SASEGT in the germline V gene. V lost 4 bases and J lost 4; bases outside the gene matches: 4. CDR3 nucleotide sequence: TGTGCCAGCAGTGGCAGGGGGAGTTACGAGCAGTACGTC. This sequence encodes CASSGRGSYEQYV.